This T cell receptor beta chain came from a study of response to subunit inactivated influenza vaccine. Regarding the study as a whole: Each seasonal influenza vaccination, the authors suggested, recruits few new T cells.

This clonotype appeared a few times. Its antigen is not known. Trimming stripped 5 bases from V and 0 bases from J, with 7 bases between. CDR1 is MNHEY, CDR2 SVGEGT, per germline. CDR3 length: 13 residues. TCRdb re-called the RT-PCR reads through MiXCR, storing one row per CDR3 protein. Of about 620,000 distinct CDR3 sequences in the sample, about 12% were seen once. Sequencing was performed on PBMCs from blood, taken on the day of vaccination. The clonotype originates from a man aged 45-60 years who received an inactivated influenza vaccine. This chain connects TRBV6-2 or TRBV6-3 to TRBJ1-2; no clear D gene. This chain's CDR3 is CASSTDSNYGYTF. The CDR3 region has the DNA TGTGCCAGCAGTACGGATTCTAACTATGGCTACACCTTC.